The clone carrying this T cell receptor (beta chain) appeared a few times. CDR1 is SGHVS, CDR2 FNYEAQ, per germline. CDR3 length: 14 residues. Trimming removed 1 base at V and 3 bases at J, with 9 bases between. RNA transcripts served as the template for amplifying TCR beta CDR3 regions. With the HTBI primer set, the TCR CDR3 went through a first round of RT-PCR. TCRdb called the multiplex PCR reads again in MiXCR, with one record for every CDR3 protein. The table includes around 340,000 distinct CDR3 sequences, around 17% detected once. Graves' hyperthyroidism is called stable when ophthalmopathy does not progress within 18 months. These data come from a study of T cells in Graves' hyperthyroidism and ophthalmopathy.

The source material was blood. The clonotype was recovered from a man between 25 and 39 years old with Graves' hyperthyroidism. The chain links TRBV7-6 to TRBJ2-5; D not resolved. The CDR3 coding sequence is TGTGCCAGCAGCTTAGTCCCCGGAAAAGAGACCCAGTACTTC. Translated: CASSLVPGKETQYF.